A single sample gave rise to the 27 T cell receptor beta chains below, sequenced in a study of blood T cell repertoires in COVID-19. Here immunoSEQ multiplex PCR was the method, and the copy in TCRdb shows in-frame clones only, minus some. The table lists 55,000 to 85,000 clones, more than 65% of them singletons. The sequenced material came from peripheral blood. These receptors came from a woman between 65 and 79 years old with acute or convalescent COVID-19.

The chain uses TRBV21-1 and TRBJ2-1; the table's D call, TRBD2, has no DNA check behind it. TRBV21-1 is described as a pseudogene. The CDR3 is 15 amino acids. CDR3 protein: CASIVGTSGVGKQFF. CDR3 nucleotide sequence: TGTGCCAGCATCGTGGGGACTAGCGGGGTTGGTAAGCAGTTCTTC.

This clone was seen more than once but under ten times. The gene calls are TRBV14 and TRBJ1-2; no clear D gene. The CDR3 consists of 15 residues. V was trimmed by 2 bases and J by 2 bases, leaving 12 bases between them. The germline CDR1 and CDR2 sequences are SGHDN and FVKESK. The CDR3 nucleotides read TGTGCCAGCAGCCAACATCCAGTCGTGAACTATGGCTACACCTTC. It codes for CASSQHPVVNYGYTF.

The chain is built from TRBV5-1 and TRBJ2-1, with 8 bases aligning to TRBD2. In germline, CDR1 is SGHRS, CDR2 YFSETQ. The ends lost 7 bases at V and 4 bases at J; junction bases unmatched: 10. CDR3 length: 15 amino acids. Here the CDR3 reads CASALGAGDYNEQFF. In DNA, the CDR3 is TGCGCCAGCGCCCTCGGAGCGGGGGATTACAATGAGCAGTTCTTC.

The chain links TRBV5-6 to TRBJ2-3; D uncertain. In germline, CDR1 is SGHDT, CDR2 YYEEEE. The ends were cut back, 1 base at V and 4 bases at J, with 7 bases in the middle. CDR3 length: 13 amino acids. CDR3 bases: TGTGCCAGCAGCTTGTCCTATTCAGATACGCAGTATTTT. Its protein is CASSLSYSDTQYF.

CDR3 bases: TGTGCCAGCAGCTCCGGGACTAGCGGTTTCTACGAGCAGTACTTC. It yields the protein CASSSGTSGFYEQYF. The rearrangement links TRBV7-9 to TRBJ2-7; the match to TRBD2 covers 11 bases. Germline-derived CDR1 and CDR2 are SEHNR and FQNEAQ (reference sequence). The CDR3 length is 15 residues. V dropped 4 bases and J dropped 3; count of bases not matched to a gene: 5. Variable domain in full (rest from reference TRBV7-9 and TRBJ2-7): DTGVSQNPRHKITKRGQNVTFRCDPISEHNRLYWYRQTLGQGPEFLTYFQNEAQLEKSRLLSDRFSAERPKGSFSTLEIQRTEQGDSAMYLCASSSGTSGFYEQYFGPGTRLTVT.

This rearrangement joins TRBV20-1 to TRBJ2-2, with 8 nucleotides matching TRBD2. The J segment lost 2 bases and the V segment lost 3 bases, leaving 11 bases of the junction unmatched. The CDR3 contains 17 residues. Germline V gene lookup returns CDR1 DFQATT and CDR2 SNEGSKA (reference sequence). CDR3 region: CSASSRASGGNTGELFF. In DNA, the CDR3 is TGCAGTGCTAGTTCTCGGGCAAGCGGGGGAAACACCGGGGAGCTGTTTTTT.

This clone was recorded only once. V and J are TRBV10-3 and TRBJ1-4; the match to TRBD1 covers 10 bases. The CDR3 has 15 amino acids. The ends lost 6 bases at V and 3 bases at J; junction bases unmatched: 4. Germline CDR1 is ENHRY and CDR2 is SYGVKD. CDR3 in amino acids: CAISTDRGPNEKLFF. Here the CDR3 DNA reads TGTGCCATCAGCACAGACAGGGGGCCTAATGAAAAACTGTTTTTT.

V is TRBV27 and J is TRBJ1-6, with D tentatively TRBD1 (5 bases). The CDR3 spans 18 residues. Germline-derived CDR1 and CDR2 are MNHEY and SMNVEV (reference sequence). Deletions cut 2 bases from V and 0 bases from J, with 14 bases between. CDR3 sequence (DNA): TGTGCCAGCAGTTTACGGGGACGGGAGAGCTCCTATAATTCACCCCTCCACTTT. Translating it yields CASSLRGRESSYNSPLHF.

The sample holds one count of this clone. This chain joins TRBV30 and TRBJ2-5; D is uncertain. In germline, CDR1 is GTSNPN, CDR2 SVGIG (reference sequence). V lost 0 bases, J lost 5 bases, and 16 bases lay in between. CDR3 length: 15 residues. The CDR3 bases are TGTGCCTGGAGTGTAATGAACCGATTACGGGAGACCCAGTACTTC. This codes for CAWSVMNRLRETQYF.

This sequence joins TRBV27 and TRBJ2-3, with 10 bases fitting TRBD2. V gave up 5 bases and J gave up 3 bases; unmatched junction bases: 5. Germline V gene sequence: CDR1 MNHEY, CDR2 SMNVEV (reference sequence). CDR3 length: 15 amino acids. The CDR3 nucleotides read TGTGCCAGCAGTCTCGGACTAGCGGTAACAGATACGCAGTATTTT. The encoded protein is CASSLGLAVTDTQYF.

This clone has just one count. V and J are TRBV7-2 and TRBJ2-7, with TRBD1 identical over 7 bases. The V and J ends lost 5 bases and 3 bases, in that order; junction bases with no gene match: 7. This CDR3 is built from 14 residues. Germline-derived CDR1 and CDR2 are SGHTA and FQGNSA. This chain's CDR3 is CASSLDRLDYEQYF. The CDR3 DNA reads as TGTGCCAGCAGCCTGGACAGGCTTGACTACGAGCAGTACTTC. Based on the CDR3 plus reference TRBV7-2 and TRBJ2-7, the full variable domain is GAGVSQSPSNKVTEKGKDVELRCDPISGHTALYWYRQSLGQGLEFLIYFQGNSAPDKSGLPSDRFSAERTGGSVSTLTIQRTQQEDSAVYLCASSLDRLDYEQYFGPGTRLTVT.

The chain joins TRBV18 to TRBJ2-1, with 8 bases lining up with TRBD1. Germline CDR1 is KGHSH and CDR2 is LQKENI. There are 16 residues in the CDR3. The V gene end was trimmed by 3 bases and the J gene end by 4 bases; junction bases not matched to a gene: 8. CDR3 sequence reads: CASSPPTGVSYNEQFF. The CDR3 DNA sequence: TGTGCCAGCTCACCCCCGACAGGGGTATCGTACAATGAGCAGTTCTTC.

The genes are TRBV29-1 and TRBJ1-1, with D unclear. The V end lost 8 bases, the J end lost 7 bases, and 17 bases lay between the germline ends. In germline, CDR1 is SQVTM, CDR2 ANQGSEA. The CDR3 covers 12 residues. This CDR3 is CSPWVEGGEAFF. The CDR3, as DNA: TGCAGCCCCTGGGTCGAGGGAGGTGAAGCTTTCTTT.

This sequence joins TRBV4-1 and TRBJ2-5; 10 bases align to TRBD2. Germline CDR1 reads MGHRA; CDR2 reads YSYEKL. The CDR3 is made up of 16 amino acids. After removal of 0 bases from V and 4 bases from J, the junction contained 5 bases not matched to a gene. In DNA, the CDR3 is TGCGCCAGCAGCCAAGATATGGCTAGCGGGGGAGAGACCCAGTACTTC. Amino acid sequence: CASSQDMASGGETQYF.

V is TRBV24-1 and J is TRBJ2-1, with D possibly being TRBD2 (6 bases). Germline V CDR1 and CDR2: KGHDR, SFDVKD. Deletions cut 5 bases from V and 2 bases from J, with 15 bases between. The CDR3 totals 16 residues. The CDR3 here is CATSAEGSGPYNEQFF. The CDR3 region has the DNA TGTGCCACCAGTGCGGAGGGGAGCGGACCCTACAATGAGCAGTTCTTC.

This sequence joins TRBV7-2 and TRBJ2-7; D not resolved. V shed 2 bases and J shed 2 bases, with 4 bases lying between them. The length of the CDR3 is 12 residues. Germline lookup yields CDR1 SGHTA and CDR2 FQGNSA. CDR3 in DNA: TGTGCCAGCAGCTTAAACACCTACGAGCAGTACTTC. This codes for CASSLNTYEQYF.

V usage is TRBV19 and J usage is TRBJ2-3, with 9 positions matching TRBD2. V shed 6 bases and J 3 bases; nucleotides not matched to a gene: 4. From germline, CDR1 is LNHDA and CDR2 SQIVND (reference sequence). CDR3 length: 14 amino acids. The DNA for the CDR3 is TGTGCCAGTAGACCGGGACTAGCTACAGATACGCAGTATTTT. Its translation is CASRPGLATDTQYF.

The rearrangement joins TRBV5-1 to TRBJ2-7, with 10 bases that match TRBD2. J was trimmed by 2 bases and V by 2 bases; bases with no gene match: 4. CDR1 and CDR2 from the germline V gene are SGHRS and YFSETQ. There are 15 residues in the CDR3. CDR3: CASSLGLADPYEQYF. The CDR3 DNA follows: TGCGCCAGCAGCTTAGGACTAGCGGACCCCTACGAGCAGTACTTC.

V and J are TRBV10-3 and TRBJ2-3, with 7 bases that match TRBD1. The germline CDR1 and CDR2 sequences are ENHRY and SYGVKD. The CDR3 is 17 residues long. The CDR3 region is CAYSTDRAITEHRTQYF. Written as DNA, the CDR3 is TGTGCGTACTCGACCGACAGGGCTATTACGGAGCACCGTACGCAGTATTTT.

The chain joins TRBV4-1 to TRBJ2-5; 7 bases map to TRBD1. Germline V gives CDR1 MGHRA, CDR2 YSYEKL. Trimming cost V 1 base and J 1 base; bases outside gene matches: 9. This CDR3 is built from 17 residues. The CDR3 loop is CASSQAPTGSGQETQYF. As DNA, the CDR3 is TGCGCCAGCAGCCAAGCCCCGACAGGGTCTGGCCAAGAGACCCAGTACTTC.

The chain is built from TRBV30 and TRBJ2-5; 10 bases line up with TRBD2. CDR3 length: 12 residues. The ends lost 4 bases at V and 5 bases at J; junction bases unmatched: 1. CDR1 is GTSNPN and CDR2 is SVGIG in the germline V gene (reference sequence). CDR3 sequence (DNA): TGTGCCTGGACTAGCGGGGGTGAGACCCAGTACTTC. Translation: CAWTSGGETQYF.

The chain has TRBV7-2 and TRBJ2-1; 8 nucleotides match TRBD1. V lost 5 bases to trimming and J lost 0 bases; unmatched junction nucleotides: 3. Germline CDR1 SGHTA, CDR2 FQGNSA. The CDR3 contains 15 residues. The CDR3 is CASSRTGTSYNEQFF. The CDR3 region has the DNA TGTGCCAGCAGCCGGACAGGGACCTCCTACAATGAGCAGTTCTTC.

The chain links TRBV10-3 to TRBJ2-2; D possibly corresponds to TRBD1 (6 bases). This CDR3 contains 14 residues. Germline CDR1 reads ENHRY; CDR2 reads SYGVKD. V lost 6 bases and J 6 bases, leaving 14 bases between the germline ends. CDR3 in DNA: TGTGCCATCAGCCCGCAGACAGGACCCGGGGAGCTGTTTTTT. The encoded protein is CAISPQTGPGELFF.

The CDR3 nucleotides read TGTGCCAGCAGTGAAGAAGGGACAGGTTCACGGCAGCCCCAGCATTTT. As protein: CASSEEGTGSRQPQHF. The chain is built from TRBV2 and TRBJ1-5; 8 positions agree with TRBD1. This CDR3 spans 16 amino acids. V trimming: 1 base; J trimming: 7 bases; junction bases outside the gene matches: 9. Germline CDR1 SNHLY, CDR2 FYNNEI.

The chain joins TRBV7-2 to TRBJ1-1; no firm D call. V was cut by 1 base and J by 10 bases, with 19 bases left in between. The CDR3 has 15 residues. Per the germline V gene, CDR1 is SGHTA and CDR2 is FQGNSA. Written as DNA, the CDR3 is TGTGCCAGCAGCTTAGGGTCGGAGGGCTCTAAGGGAGCTTTCTTT. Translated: CASSLGSEGSKGAFF.

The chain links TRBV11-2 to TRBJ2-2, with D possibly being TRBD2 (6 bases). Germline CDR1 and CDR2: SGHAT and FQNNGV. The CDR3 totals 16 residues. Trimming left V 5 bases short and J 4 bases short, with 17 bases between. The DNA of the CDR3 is TGTGCCAGCAGCGAGTTACTAGCCGGAGTCACCGGGGAGCTGTTTTTT. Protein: CASSELLAGVTGELFF.

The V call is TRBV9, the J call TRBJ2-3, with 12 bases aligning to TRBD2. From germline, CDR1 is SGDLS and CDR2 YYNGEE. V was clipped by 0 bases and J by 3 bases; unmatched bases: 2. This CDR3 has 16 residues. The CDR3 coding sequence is TGTGCCAGCAGCGTAGGACTAGCGGGAGTAACAGATACGCAGTATTTT. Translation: CASSVGLAGVTDTQYF.